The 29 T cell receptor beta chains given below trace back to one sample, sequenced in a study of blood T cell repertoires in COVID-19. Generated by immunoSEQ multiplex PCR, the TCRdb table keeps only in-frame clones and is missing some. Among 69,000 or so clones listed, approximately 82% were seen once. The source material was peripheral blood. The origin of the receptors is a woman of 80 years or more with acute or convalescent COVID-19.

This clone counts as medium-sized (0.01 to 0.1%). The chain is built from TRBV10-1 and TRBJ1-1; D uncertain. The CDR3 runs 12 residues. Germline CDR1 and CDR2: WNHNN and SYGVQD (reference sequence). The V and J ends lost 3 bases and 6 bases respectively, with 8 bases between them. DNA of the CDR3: TGCGCCAGCAGTGAACAAGGAGCTGAAGCTTTCTTT. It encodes CASSEQGAEAFF.

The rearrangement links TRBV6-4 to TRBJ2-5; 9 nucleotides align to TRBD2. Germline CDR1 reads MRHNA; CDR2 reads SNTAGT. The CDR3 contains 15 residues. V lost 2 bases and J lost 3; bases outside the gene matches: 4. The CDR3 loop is CASSDGPSGEETQYF. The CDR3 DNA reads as TGTGCCAGCAGTGACGGGCCTAGCGGGGAAGAGACCCAGTACTTC.

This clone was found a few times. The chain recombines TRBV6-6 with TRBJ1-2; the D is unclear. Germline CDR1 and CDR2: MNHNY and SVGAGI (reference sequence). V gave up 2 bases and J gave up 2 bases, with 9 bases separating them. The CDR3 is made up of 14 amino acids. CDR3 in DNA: TGTGCCAGCAGTTACGGAGCGGCCAACTATGGCTACACCTTC. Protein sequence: CASSYGAANYGYTF.

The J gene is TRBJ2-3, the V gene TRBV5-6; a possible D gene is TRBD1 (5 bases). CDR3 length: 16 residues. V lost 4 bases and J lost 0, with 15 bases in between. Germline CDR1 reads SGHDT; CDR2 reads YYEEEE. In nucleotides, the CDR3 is TGTGCCAGCAGCATCAGAACAGGTGCTAGCACAGATACGCAGTATTTT. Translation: CASSIRTGASTDTQYF.

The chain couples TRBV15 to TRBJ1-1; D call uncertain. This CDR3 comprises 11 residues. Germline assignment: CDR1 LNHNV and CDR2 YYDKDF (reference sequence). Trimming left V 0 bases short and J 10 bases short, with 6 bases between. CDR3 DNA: TGTGCCACCAGCAGAGATCTTAGAGCTTTCTTT. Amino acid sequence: CATSRDLRAFF.

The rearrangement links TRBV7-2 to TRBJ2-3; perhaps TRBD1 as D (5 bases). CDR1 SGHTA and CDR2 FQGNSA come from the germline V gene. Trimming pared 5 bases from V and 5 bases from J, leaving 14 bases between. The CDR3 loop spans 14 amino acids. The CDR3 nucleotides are TGTGCCAGCAGCGACAGACACTTCAGAGATACGCAGTATTTT. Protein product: CASSDRHFRDTQYF.

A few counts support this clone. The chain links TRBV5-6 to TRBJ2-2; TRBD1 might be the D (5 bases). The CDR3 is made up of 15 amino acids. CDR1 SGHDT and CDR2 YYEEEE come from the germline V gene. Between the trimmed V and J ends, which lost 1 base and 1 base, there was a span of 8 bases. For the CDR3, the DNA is TGTGCCAGCAGCTTGTTCGACAGGAACACCGGGGAGCTGTTTTTT. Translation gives CASSLFDRNTGELFF. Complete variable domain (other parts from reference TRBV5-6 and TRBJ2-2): DAGVTQSPTHLIKTRGQQVTLRCSPKSGHDTVSWYQQALGQGPQFIFQYYEEEERQRGNFPDRFSGHQFPNYSSELNVNALLLGDSALYLCASSLFDRNTGELFFGEGSRLTVL.

DNA for the CDR3: TGTGCCAGCAGTCTTAGCCGGGGGGGCCGAGATACGCAGTATTTT. Translated, it gives CASSLSRGGRDTQYF. The chain has TRBV6-5 and TRBJ2-3, with TRBD2 identical over 8 bases. CDR3 length equals 15 residues. Germline V gene data show CDR1 as MNHEY and CDR2 as SVGAGI. V lost 5 bases and J lost 5; bases outside the gene matches: 9.

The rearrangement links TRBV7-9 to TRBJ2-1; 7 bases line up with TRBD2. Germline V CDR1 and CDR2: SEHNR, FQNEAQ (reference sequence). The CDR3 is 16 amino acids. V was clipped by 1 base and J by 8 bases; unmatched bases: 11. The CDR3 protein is CASSLGLTGGVDEQFF. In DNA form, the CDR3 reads TGTGCCAGCAGCTTAGGACTAACGGGGGGAGTAGATGAGCAGTTCTTC. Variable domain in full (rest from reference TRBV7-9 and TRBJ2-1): DTGVSQNPRHKITKRGQNVTFRCDPISEHNRLYWYRQTLGQGPEFLTYFQNEAQLEKSRLLSDRFSAERPKGSFSTLEIQRTEQGDSAMYLCASSLGLTGGVDEQFFGPGTRLTVL.

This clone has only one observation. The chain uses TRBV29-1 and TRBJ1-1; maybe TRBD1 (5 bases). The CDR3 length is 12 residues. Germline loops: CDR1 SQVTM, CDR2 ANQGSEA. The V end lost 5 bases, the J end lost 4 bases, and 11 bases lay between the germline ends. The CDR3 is CSVRGVGTEAFF. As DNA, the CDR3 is TGCAGCGTTCGGGGGGTCGGCACTGAAGCTTTCTTT.

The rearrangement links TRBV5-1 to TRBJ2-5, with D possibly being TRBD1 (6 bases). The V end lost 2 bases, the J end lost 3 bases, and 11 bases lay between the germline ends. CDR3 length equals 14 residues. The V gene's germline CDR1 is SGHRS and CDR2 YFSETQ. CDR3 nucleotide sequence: TGCGCCAGCAGCTTCGCGGACAGCAAAGAGACCCAGTACTTC. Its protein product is CASSFADSKETQYF. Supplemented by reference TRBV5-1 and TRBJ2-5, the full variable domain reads KAGVTQTPRYLIKTRGQQVTLSCSPISGHRSVSWYQQTPGQGLQFLFEYFSETQRNKGNFPGRFSGRQFSNSRSEMNVSTLELGDSALYLCASSFADSKETQYFGPGTRLLVL.

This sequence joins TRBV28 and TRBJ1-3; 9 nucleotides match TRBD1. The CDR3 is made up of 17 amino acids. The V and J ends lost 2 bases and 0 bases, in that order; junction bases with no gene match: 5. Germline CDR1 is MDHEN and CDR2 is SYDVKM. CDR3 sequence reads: CASSLIQGARSGNTIYF. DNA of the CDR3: TGTGCCAGCAGTTTAATACAGGGGGCTCGCTCTGGAAACACCATATATTTT. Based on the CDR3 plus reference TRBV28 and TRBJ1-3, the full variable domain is DVKVTQSSRYLVKRTGEKVFLECVQDMDHENMFWYRQDPGLGLRLIYFSYDVKMKEKGDIPEGYSVSREKKERFSLILESASTNQTSMYLCASSLIQGARSGNTIYFGEGSWLTVV.

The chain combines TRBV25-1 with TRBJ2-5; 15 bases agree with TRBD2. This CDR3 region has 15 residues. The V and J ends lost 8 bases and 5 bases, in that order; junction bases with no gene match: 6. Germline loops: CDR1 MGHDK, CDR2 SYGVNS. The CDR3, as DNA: TGTGCCAGCGAGGGGACTAGCGGGGGGCAGGAGACCCAGTACTTC. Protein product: CASEGTSGGQETQYF.

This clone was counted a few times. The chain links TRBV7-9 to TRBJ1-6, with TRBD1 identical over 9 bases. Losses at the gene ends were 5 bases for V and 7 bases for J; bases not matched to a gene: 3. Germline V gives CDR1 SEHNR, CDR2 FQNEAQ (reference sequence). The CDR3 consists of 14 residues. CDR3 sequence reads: CASSAGTGNSPLHF. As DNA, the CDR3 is TGTGCCAGCAGCGCCGGGACAGGGAATTCACCCCTCCACTTT.

DNA for the CDR3: TGTGCCAGCAGCCAGGTTCCCGGGAAGGGCTACACCTTC. Protein: CASSQVPGKGYTF. The chain couples TRBV3-1 (or the pseudogene TRBV3-2) to TRBJ1-2; D is unresolved. The CDR3 is 13 residues long. CDR1 and CDR2 (germline): LGHDT, YNNKEL (reference sequence). V lost 3 bases to trimming and J lost 8 bases, with 13 bases between them.

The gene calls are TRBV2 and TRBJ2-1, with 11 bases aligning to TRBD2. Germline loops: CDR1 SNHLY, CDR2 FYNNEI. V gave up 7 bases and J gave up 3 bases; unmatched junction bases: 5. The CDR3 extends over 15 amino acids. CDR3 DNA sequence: TGTGCCAGCATCAAGGGACTAGCGGACTACAATGAGCAGTTCTTC. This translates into CASIKGLADYNEQFF.

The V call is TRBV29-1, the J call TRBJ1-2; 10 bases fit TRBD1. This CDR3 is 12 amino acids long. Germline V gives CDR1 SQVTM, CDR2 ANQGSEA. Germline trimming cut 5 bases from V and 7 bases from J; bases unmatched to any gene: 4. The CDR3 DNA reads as TGCAGCGTTCAGACAGGGGGCGTTGGCTACACCTTC. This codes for CSVQTGGVGYTF.

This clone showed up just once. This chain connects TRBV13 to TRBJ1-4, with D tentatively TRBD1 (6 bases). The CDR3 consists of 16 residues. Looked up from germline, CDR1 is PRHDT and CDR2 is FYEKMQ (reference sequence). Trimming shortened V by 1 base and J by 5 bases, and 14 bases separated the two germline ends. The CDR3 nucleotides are TGTGCCAGCAGCTTAGCTGAGGGGGGGACGAATGAAAAACTGTTTTTT. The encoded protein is CASSLAEGGTNEKLFF.

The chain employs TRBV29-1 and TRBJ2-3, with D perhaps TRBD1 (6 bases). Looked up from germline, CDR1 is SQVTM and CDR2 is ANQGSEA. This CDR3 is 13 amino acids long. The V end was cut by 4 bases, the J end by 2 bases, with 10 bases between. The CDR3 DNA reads TGCAGCGTTGTGGGGGCGGCCACAGATACGCAGTATTTT. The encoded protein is CSVVGAATDTQYF.

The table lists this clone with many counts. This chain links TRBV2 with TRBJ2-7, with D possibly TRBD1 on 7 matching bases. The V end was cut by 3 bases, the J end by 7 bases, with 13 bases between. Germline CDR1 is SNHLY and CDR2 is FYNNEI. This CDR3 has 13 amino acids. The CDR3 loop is CASSDAGQREQYF. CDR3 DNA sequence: TGTGCCAGCAGTGACGCGGGACAGCGGGAGCAGTACTTC.

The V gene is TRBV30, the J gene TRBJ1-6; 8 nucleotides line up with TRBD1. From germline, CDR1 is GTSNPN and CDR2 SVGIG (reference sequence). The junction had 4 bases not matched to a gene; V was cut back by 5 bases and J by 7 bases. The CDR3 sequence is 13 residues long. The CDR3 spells CAWSTGANSPLHF. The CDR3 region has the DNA TGTGCCTGGTCGACAGGGGCCAATTCACCCCTCCACTTT.

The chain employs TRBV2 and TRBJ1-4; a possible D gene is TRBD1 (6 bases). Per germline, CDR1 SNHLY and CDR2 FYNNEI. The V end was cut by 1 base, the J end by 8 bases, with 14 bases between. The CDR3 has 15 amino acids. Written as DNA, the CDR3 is TGTGCCAGCAGTGAAGTTCAGGGGCGGGAGGAAAAACTGTTTTTT. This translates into CASSEVQGREEKLFF.

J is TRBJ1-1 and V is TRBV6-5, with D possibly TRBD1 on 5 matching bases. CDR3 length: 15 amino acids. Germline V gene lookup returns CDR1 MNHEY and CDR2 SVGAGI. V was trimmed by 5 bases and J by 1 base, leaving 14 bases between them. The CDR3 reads CASSPGGTGNTEAFF. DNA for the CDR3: TGTGCCAGCAGTCCGGGGGGGACGGGGAACACTGAAGCTTTCTTT.

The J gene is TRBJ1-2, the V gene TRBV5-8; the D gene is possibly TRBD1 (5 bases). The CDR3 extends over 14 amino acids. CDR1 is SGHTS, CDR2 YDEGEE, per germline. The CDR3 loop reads CAGPLSQVNYGYTF. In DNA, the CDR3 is TGTGCTGGACCTCTCTCACAGGTTAACTATGGCTACACCTTC.

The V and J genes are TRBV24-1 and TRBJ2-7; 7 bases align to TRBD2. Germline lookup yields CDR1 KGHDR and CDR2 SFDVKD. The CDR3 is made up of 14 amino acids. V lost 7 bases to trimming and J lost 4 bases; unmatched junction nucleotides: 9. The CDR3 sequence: CATSPGLRVYEQYF. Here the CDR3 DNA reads TGTGCCACCAGCCCGGGACTAAGGGTTTACGAGCAGTACTTC.

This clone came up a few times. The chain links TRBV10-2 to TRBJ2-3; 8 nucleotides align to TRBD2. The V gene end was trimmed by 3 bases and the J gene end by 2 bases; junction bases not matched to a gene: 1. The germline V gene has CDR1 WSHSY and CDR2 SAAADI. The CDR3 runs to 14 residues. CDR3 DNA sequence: TGCGCCAGCAGTGACGGGGGGGCCACAGATACGCAGTATTTT. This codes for CASSDGGATDTQYF.

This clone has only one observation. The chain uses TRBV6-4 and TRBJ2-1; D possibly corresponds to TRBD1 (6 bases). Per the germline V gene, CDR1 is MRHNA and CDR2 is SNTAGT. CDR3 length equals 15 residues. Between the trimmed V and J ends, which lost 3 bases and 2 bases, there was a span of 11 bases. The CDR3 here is CASSERTDPYNEQFF. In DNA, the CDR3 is TGTGCCAGCAGTGAAAGGACAGACCCCTACAATGAGCAGTTCTTC.

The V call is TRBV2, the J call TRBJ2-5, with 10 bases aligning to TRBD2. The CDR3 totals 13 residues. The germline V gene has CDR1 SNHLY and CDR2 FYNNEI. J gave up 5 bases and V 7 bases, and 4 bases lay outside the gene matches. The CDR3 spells CASTLAGVETQYF. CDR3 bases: TGTGCCAGCACTCTAGCGGGGGTGGAGACCCAGTACTTC.

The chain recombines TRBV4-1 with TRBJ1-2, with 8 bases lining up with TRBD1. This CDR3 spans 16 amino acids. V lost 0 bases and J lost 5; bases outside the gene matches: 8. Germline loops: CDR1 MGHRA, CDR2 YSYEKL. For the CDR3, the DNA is TGCGCCAGCAGCCAAGATTCCCAGGGGGCGATTTATGGCTACACCTTC. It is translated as CASSQDSQGAIYGYTF.